This passage covers 22 T cell receptor beta chains from one sample sequenced in a study of blood T cell repertoires in COVID-19. TCRdb's copy holds only in-frame clones and misses some; the assay was immunoSEQ multiplex PCR. This sample has some 220,000 clones, with 80% to 90% found just once. The material sequenced was PBMCs or T cells enriched from blood (not recorded which). Source of these receptors: a woman aged 18-29 years in a cohort exposed to, infected with or recovered from COVID-19 (not recorded which).

Note on this clone: One end of the junction is discordant with germline, which a read error may explain. The rearrangement links TRBV11-2 to TRBJ1-3; D is unclear. CDR3 size: 16 residues. Germline CDR1 is SGHAT and CDR2 is FQNNGV. The CDR3: CASSLERARSGNTIYF. CDR3 nucleotides: TGTGCCAGCAGCCTAGAGAGGGCACGTTCTGGAAACACCATATATTTT.

The chain joins TRBV5-5 to TRBJ1-6; no definite D call. Germline CDR1 reads SGHKS; CDR2 reads YYEKEE (reference sequence). CDR3 size: 15 residues. Trimming left V 2 bases short and J 8 bases short, with 14 bases between. CDR3 bases: TGTGCCAGCAGCTTTTCAAGTGGGCGCGATTCACCCCTCCACTTT. It is translated as CASSFSSGRDSPLHF.

The V call is TRBV6-1, the J call TRBJ2-4; TRBD2 aligns across 7 bases. This CDR3 is built from 15 residues. The V gene's germline CDR1 is MNHNS and CDR2 SASEGT. V lost 0 bases and J lost 6; bases outside the gene matches: 5. The CDR3: CASSEAASGPNIQYF. The CDR3 DNA reads as TGTGCCAGCAGTGAAGCGGCTAGCGGCCCAAACATTCAGTACTTC.

This sequence joins TRBV5-1 and TRBJ2-7; TRBD1 agrees at 9 bases. With V trimmed by 4 bases and J by 2 bases, 13 bases remained unmatched. Germline CDR1 reads SGHRS; CDR2 reads YFSETQ. This CDR3 spans 17 amino acids. CDR3 sequence reads: CASSPIPGQGGTYEQYF. The CDR3 DNA reads as TGCGCCAGCAGCCCAATACCGGGACAGGGAGGAACCTACGAGCAGTACTTC.

V and J are TRBV5-5 and TRBJ1-5; 9 nucleotides align to TRBD1. The J segment lost 2 bases and the V segment lost 3 bases, leaving 3 bases of the junction unmatched. The CDR3 is made up of 15 amino acids. Germline CDR1 and CDR2: SGHKS and YYEKEE (reference sequence). CDR3 loop: CASSWTGDGNQPQHF. In DNA, the CDR3 is TGTGCCAGCAGCTGGACAGGGGATGGCAATCAGCCCCAGCATTTT.

The DNA of the CDR3 is TGTGCCAGCAGCCCCAGGACTAGCGGGAGTGGTGAGCAGTTCTTC. This encodes CASSPRTSGSGEQFF. This chain connects TRBV3-1 (or the pseudogene TRBV3-2) to TRBJ2-1, with 13 nucleotides matching TRBD2. This CDR3 is 15 amino acids long. Germline V gives CDR1 LGHDT, CDR2 YNNKEL (reference sequence). V lost 4 bases and J lost 9; bases outside the gene matches: 6.

The chain carries TRBV7-6 and TRBJ2-1; no definite D call. The germline V gene has CDR1 SGHVS and CDR2 FNYEAQ. The CDR3 spans 13 residues. V lost 1 base to trimming and J lost 8 bases, with 9 bases between them. CDR3 residues: CASSLGEADEQFF. DNA of the CDR3: TGTGCCAGCAGCTTAGGTGAGGCGGATGAGCAGTTCTTC.

The chain employs TRBV5-1 and TRBJ2-5; weak D call: TRBD2 (6 bases). Looked up from germline, CDR1 is SGHRS and CDR2 is YFSETQ. Trimming took 1 base from V and 5 from J, leaving 12 bases between them. The CDR3 consists of 14 residues. CDR3 sequence reads: CASSLRLGAETQYF. The CDR3 DNA reads as TGCGCCAGCAGCTTGAGACTAGGGGCGGAGACCCAGTACTTC.

This sequence joins TRBV7-9 and TRBJ1-4; 7 nucleotides agree with TRBD1. V lost 5 bases and J lost 4; bases outside the gene matches: 1. The CDR3 totals 13 residues. CDR1 SEHNR and CDR2 FQNEAQ come from the germline V gene (reference sequence). CDR3 bases: TGTGCCAGCAGCCGACAGGGTAATGAAAAACTGTTTTTT. Protein: CASSRQGNEKLFF.

The chain joins TRBV19 to TRBJ1-4, with TRBD1 as a possible D gene (6 bases). The CDR3 runs 14 residues. Trimming left V 6 bases short and J 4 bases short, with 12 bases between. The germline V gene encodes CDR1 LNHDA and CDR2 SQIVND (reference sequence). This CDR3 reads CASRRTAVNEKLFF. In DNA form, the CDR3 reads TGTGCCAGTAGGCGGACAGCGGTTAATGAAAAACTGTTTTTT.

This clone was detected only once. The chain links TRBV21-1 to TRBJ2-7; TRBD2 reflects the table's D call only, with no check against the DNA. TRBV21-1 is recorded as a pseudogene. CDR3 size: 17 residues. CDR3 nucleotide sequence: TGTGCCAGCAGCAAAAAGGCGCGGGGGGTCGTCTCCTACGAGCAGTACTTC. Protein: CASSKKARGVVSYEQYF.

This chain uses TRBV19 with TRBJ1-5, with 10 bases that match TRBD1. Germline V lookup: CDR1 LNHDA, CDR2 SQIVND (reference sequence). The trim removed 5 bases at V and 0 bases at J, leaving 7 bases unmatched. The CDR3 totals 17 residues. CDR3 region: CASSVPGQGSSNQPQHF. CDR3 in DNA: TGTGCCAGTAGTGTTCCGGGACAGGGGAGTAGCAATCAGCCCCAGCATTTT.

The sample holds a few counts of this clone. This sequence joins TRBV7-3 and TRBJ2-7; 12 bases are a match to TRBD1. Germline values: CDR1 SGHTA, CDR2 FQGTGA. The CDR3 consists of 14 residues. V shed 5 bases, J shed 5 bases, and the junction held 4 bases outside the gene matches. CDR3 nucleotides: TGTGCCAGCAGCCCGGGACAGGGGGCCCACGAGCAGTACTTC. Translation gives CASSPGQGAHEQYF. Combining the CDR3 with reference TRBV7-3 and TRBJ2-7 gives the whole variable domain GAGVSQTPSNKVTEKGKYVELRCDPISGHTALYWYRQSLGQGPEFLIYFQGTGAADDSGLPNDRFFAVRPEGSVSTLKIQRTERGDSAVYLCASSPGQGAHEQYFGPGTRLTVT.

The J gene is TRBJ1-5, the V gene TRBV6-1, with D hard to call. There are 16 residues in the CDR3. Trimming shortened V by 1 base and J by 4 bases, and 14 bases separated the two germline ends. Germline V gives CDR1 MNHNS, CDR2 SASEGT. CDR3 in amino acids: CASSEVTRVRNQPQHF. CDR3 coding DNA: TGTGCCAGCAGTGAAGTGACCCGGGTCCGTAATCAGCCCCAGCATTTT.

The gene calls are TRBV6-1 and TRBJ1-6; D uncertain. Germline V gives CDR1 MNHNS, CDR2 SASEGT. V lost 7 bases and J lost 7, with 17 bases in between. The CDR3 covers 15 residues. CDR3 region: CASIDSEILNSPLHF. For the CDR3, the DNA is TGTGCCAGCATCGACTCAGAGATCCTAAATTCACCCCTCCACTTT.

The gene calls are TRBV30 and TRBJ1-1; D unresolved. The V end lost 2 bases, the J end lost 2 bases, and 9 bases lay between the germline ends. The CDR3 extends over 13 amino acids. The V gene's germline CDR1 is GTSNPN and CDR2 SVGIG (reference sequence). The chain's CDR3 is CAWSYGENTEAFF. Here the CDR3 DNA reads TGTGCCTGGAGTTACGGGGAAAACACTGAAGCTTTCTTT.

J is TRBJ2-7 and V is TRBV5-1, with TRBD1 as a possible D gene (6 bases). The CDR3 spans 14 residues. Trimming cost V 6 bases and J 2 bases, with 15 bases left between them. Germline V CDR1 and CDR2: SGHRS, YFSETQ. In DNA, the CDR3 is TGCGCCAGCACCTCCGAGACAGGAACCTACGAGCAGTACTTC. This translates into CASTSETGTYEQYF.

This clone has a handful of counts. The genes are TRBV6-5 and TRBJ2-1, with 11 bases fitting TRBD2. Losses at the gene ends were 4 bases for V and 7 bases for J; bases not matched to a gene: 6. Germline CDR1 is MNHEY and CDR2 is SVGAGI. This CDR3 has 15 residues. The CDR3 here is CASSSTSGRGNEQFF. The CDR3 coding sequence is TGTGCCAGCAGTTCCACTAGCGGGAGAGGGAATGAGCAGTTCTTC.

By share, this clone ranks as medium-sized. V gene TRBV11-1 combines with J gene TRBJ2-7; 8 nucleotides agree with TRBD1. CDR1 is SGHAT and CDR2 is FQDESV in the germline V gene (reference sequence). The CDR3 sequence is 16 residues long. The ends lost 6 bases at V and 6 bases at J; junction bases unmatched: 16. The chain's CDR3 is CASRSRDRTQASEQYF. CDR3 in DNA: TGTGCCAGCAGGTCCCGGGACAGGACACAGGCGTCCGAGCAGTACTTC.

This clone appeared once. The CDR3 here is CASGGDGTEAFF. The CDR3 nucleotides are TGTGCTAGCGGGGGGGATGGCACTGAAGCTTTCTTT. The rearrangement links TRBV12-5 to TRBJ1-1; D possibly corresponds to TRBD1 (5 bases). Per germline, CDR1 LGHNT and CDR2 FRNRAP. V was clipped by 9 bases and J by 4 bases, with 12 bases between them. This CDR3 is 12 amino acids long.

V is TRBV28 and J is TRBJ1-5; D unresolved. The germline V gene encodes CDR1 MDHEN and CDR2 SYDVKM. The CDR3 is 13 residues long. Trimming shortened V by 3 bases and J by 1 base, and 4 bases separated the two germline ends. CDR3 DNA sequence: TGTGCCAGCAGTTTCCAGAGCAATCAGCCCCAGCATTTT. Its protein is CASSFQSNQPQHF.

This clone was recorded once. DNA of the CDR3: TGTGCCAGCAGTTCCGGCGGATCTGGGGCCAACGTCCTGACTTTC. Its protein is CASSSGGSGANVLTF. The chain is built from TRBV28 and TRBJ2-6; D is unresolved. V shed 4 bases and J shed 1 base, with 8 bases lying between them. The germline V gene has CDR1 MDHEN and CDR2 SYDVKM. The CDR3 loop spans 15 amino acids.